These T cell receptor beta chains were read from a single sample in a study of T cell repertoires in cytomegalovirus infection. TCRdb reanalysed the reads using MiXCR and keeps one entry per CDR3 protein. The sample shows 630,000 or so distinct CDR3 sequences, 20% to 30% of them seen only once. Material: CD8+ T cells from PBMCs. The receptors shown here come from a human donor in good health (CMV status not recorded). Some clones in this sample may be carry-over from other donors' samples. Both conserved end residues are part of each CDR3. The D gene is left open where the match is weak. The size entry is marked missing in some rows and otherwise reads once, few, many or a size class.

abundance | j_gene | d_gene | v_gene | CDR3aa | CDR3nt
- | TRBJ1-6 | - | TRBV20-1 | CSARDLADFSPLHF | TGCAGTGCTAGAGATCTGGCAGACTTTTCACCCCTCCACTTT
few | TRBJ1-6 | TRBD1 | TRBV27 | CASRLRASGGNSPLHF | TGTGCCAGCAGACTAAGAGCGTCAGGGGGAAACTCACCCCTCCACTTT
- | TRBJ2-7 | - | TRBV27 | CASSLSWGSGGEQYF | TGTGCCAGCAGTTTATCGTGGGGCTCAGGGGGGGAGCAGTACTTC
many | TRBJ1-1 | - | TRBV12-3/TRBV12-4 | CASSLLVQGPTEAFF | TGTGCCAGCAGTTTATTGGTACAGGGTCCCACTGAAGCTTTCTTT
- | TRBJ2-1 | - | TRBV7-2 | CAGSLVGDEQFF | TGTGCCGGCAGCTTAGTCGGGGATGAGCAGTTCTTC
- | TRBJ2-1 | TRBD2 | TRBV7-6 | CASSRLAGALFDEQFF | TGTGCCAGCAGCAGACTAGCGGGGGCCCTTTTCGATGAGCAGTTCTTC
few | TRBJ2-1 | TRBD1 | TRBV4-1 | CASSQEDRVFLEQFF | TGCGCCAGCAGCCAAGAAGACAGGGTCTTTTTAGAGCAGTTCTTC
- | TRBJ1-5 | - | TRBV20-1 | CSASVRGDLNQPQHF | TGCAGTGCTAGCGTCCGGGGAGACCTAAATCAGCCCCAGCATTTT
few | TRBJ2-7 | - | TRBV2 | CASQGKFYEQYF | TGTGCCAGCCAGGGAAAATTTTACGAGCAGTACTTC
- | TRBJ2-5 | - | TRBV4-1 | CASSQEGGGGETQYF | TGCGCCAGCAGCCAAGAAGGTGGAGGTGGGGAGACCCAGTACTTC
- | TRBJ2-5 | - | TRBV2 | CASSEEGSLETQYF | TGTGCCAGCAGTGAGGAAGGGAGCCTGGAGACCCAGTACTTC
- | TRBJ1-5 | - | TRBV20-1 | CSARDPVTGDQPQHF | TGCAGTGCTAGAGACCCGGTGACGGGGGATCAGCCCCAGCATTTT
- | TRBJ1-5 | TRBD1 | TRBV6-6 | CASSYSRGPDQPQHF | TGTGCCAGCAGTTACTCGAGGGGGCCGGATCAGCCCCAGCATTTT
many | TRBJ1-5 | TRBD1 | TRBV19 | CASSGTGANQPQHF | TGTGCCAGTAGTGGCACAGGGGCCAATCAGCCCCAGCATTTT
- | TRBJ2-1 | - | TRBV2 | CASFSEGPSKRGEQFF | TGTGCCAGCTTCTCCGAGGGACCCTCCAAAAGGGGTGAGCAGTTCTTC
many | TRBJ2-3 | TRBD2 | TRBV7-6 | CASSMGPGGGLEDTQYF | TGTGCCAGCAGCATGGGACCGGGCGGGGGATTAGAGGATACGCAGTATTTT
- | TRBJ1-1 | TRBD1 | TRBV4-1 | CARSHLNTGGVTEAFF | TGCGCCCGCAGCCACCTAAACACAGGGGGTGTCACTGAAGCTTTCTTT
few | TRBJ2-1 | TRBD2 | TRBV12-5 | CASGKRGGEQFF | TGTGCTAGTGGTAAACGGGGGGGCGAACAGTTCTTC
few | TRBJ1-1 | - | TRBV7-9 | CASSPPRGFDTEAFF | TGTGCCAGCAGCCCTCCTCGGGGTTTCGACACTGAAGCTTTCTTT
many | TRBJ1-5 | TRBD1 | TRBV12-3/TRBV12-4 | CASSETGLIQPQHF | TGTGCCAGCAGTGAGACAGGGCTTATTCAGCCCCAGCATTTT
- | TRBJ2-1 | - | TRBV4-1 | CASSQDAGALYNEQFF | TGCGCCAGCAGCCAAGATGCGGGCGCCCTATACAATGAGCAGTTCTTC
many | TRBJ2-5 | - | TRBV20-1 | CSAREPSRETQYF | TGCAGTGCTAGAGAACCCTCGCGAGAGACCCAGTACTTC
- | TRBJ1-1 | TRBD1 | TRBV18 | CVSSDRVYTEAFF | TGTGTCAGCTCGGACAGGGTGTACACTGAAGCTTTCTTT
many | TRBJ2-3 | - | TRBV28 | CASSRSTDTQYF | TGTGCCAGCAGCCGGAGCACAGATACGCAGTATTTT
- | TRBJ1-5 | - | TRBV20-1 | CSARDRGRSDGSNQPQHF | TGCAGTGCTAGAGATAGAGGACGGTCCGACGGGAGCAATCAGCCCCAGCATTTT
- | TRBJ2-1 | - | TRBV4-1 | CASSQDGIANNEQFF | TGTGCCAGCAGCCAAGATGGAATAGCGAACAATGAGCAGTTCTTC
many | TRBJ2-5 | - | TRBV12-3/TRBV12-4 | CASLGTEETQYF | TGTGCCAGCTTGGGGACCGAAGAGACCCAGTACTTC
many | TRBJ2-1 | TRBD2 | TRBV7-2 | CASSASGALAYHNEQFF | TGTGCCAGCAGCGCCAGCGGGGCATTAGCTTACCACAATGAGCAGTTCTTC
- | TRBJ2-7 | - | TRBV3-1 | CASSQDRSGGPLEQYF | TGTGCCAGCAGCCAAGATCGGTCAGGAGGACCTCTCGAGCAGTACTTC
- | TRBJ2-7 | - | TRBV15 | CATSRNDRDVYEQYF | TGTGCCACCAGCAGGAACGACCGGGACGTCTACGAGCAGTACTTC